The 2 T cell receptor beta chains presented below share a single source sample, sequenced in a study of CD8 T cells in ankylosing spondylitis. TCRdb ran MiXCR on the 5' RACE reads and lists one entry per CDR3 protein. The sample consists of 350,000 or so distinct CDR3 sequences, more than 9% of them appearing once. The sample comprised blood, either unsorted or a sorted T cell fraction (not recorded which). These TCRs come from a female donor with ankylosing spondylitis or in good health (not recorded which).

This chain joins TRBV20-1 and TRBJ2-5; no reliable D call. The V and J ends lost 0 bases and 0 bases respectively, with 17 bases between them. The CDR3 runs to 17 residues. The V gene's germline CDR1 is DFQATT and CDR2 SNEGSKA (reference sequence). CDR3 bases: TGCAGTGCTAGAGATGCCACTCGGGCACAGAACCAAGAGACCCAGTACTTC. This translates into CSARDATRAQNQETQYF.

This clonotype appeared many times. J is TRBJ2-5 and V is TRBV28; D is unresolved. The CDR3 is 15 residues long. In germline, CDR1 is MDHEN, CDR2 SYDVKM. V dropped 2 bases and J dropped 2 bases, with 12 bases sitting between them. The CDR3 DNA is TGTGCCAGCAGTTTAACCCCATCTCCACAAGAGACCCAGTACTTC. Protein: CASSLTPSPQETQYF.